Only one count was recorded for the clone carrying this T cell receptor beta chain. Antigen unknown. Germline is not matched at one junction end, which may reflect a read error. This CDR3 comprises 16 residues. The V gene's germline CDR1 is KGHSH and CDR2 LQKENI. Produced via immunoSEQ multiplex PCR; TCRdb's table is partial and in-frame only. The sample contains approximately 52,000 clones, about 92% of which appear only once. The sample belongs to a study of chemoradiotherapy in HPV16-positive cancers. Study-level background: Candidate HPV-specific T-cell clones and common TCR motifs came from functional assays in two HPV16-positive patients. The study, taken as a whole, reports: Candidate HPV-specific clones and E7-related TCR motifs grew in tumor during treatment. The functional HPV-specific definition rests on just two HPV16-positive patients. HPV-responsive T-cell expansion during chemoradiotherapy was linked to improved recurrence-free survival in HPV16-positive patients.

The V and J genes are TRBV18 and TRBJ1-2; 7 nucleotides align to TRBD1. The sequence was obtained from a human donor with HPV-associated anogenital cancer. Sequencing was performed on blood, taken from a patient who underwent chemoradiotherapy. The CDR3 bases are TGTGCCAGCTCACCTAGGGTCCCAGGGGGACCGACCAGTATTTCCTTC. As protein: CASSPRVPGGPTSISF.